Listed below are T cell receptor beta chains from one sample, sequenced in a study of T cell responses to AZD1222 COVID-19 vaccine. Measured with immunoSEQ multiplex PCR; TCRdb has only the in-frame clones, and not every one. The table includes around 94,000 clones, about 88% detected once. This specimen consisted of peripheral blood, obtained on day 0 of AZD1222 vaccination. The receptor set was obtained from an adult in good health. Each CDR3 is given with its conserved first and last residue. The D gene is left open where the match is weak. The size entry is marked missing in some rows and otherwise reads once, few, many or a size class.

.	14	TRBJ2-4	TRBV29-1	TRBD1	CSVEDLAGGAIQYF	TGCAGCGTTGAAGATCTGGCAGGGGGTGCCATTCAGTACTTC
.	12	TRBJ2-7	TRBV11-1	TRBD1	CASSPGQYEQYF	TGTGCCAGCAGCCCGGGACAGTACGAGCAGTACTTC
.	17	TRBJ1-1	TRBV27	.	CASSLRLGGGGNTEAFF	TGTGCCAGCAGTTTACGTCTCGGGGGAGGGGGGAACACTGAAGCTTTCTTT
.	14	TRBJ1-2	TRBV10-3	.	CAIRAGADNYGYTF	TGTGCCATCCGTGCGGGGGCGGACAACTATGGCTACACCTTC
.	14	TRBJ2-2	TRBV19	.	CASSISSGAGELFF	TGTGCCAGTAGTATTTCGAGTGGGGCCGGGGAGCTGTTTTTT
.	18	TRBJ2-5	TRBV7-2	TRBD2	CASSSYQTSGGSQETQYF	TGTGCCAGCAGCTCCTACCAGACTAGCGGGGGGTCTCAAGAGACCCAGTACTTC
.	15	TRBJ2-3	TRBV9	TRBD2	CASSRLAGGLDTQYF	TGTGCCAGCTCTAGACTAGCGGGGGGGCTAGATACGCAGTATTTT
.	15	TRBJ1-2	TRBV10-3	.	CAISEGILGLYGYTF	TGTGCCATCAGTGAGGGGATTTTGGGACTATATGGCTACACCTTC
.	13	TRBJ1-1	TRBV13	.	CASSLQVNTEAFF	TGTGCCAGCAGCTTACAGGTGAACACTGAAGCTTTCTTT
once	13	TRBJ1-4	TRBV10-3	.	CAIRDSTNEKLFF	TGTGCCATCCGAGACAGTACTAATGAAAAACTGTTTTTT
.	14	TRBJ1-2	TRBV6-5	TRBD1	CASSRQGVNYGYTF	TGTGCCAGCAGTCGACAGGGGGTTAACTATGGCTACACCTTC
once	14	TRBJ2-5	TRBV6-5	TRBD2	CASSRGGWMETQYF	TGTGCCAGCAGCCGGGGGGGCTGGATGGAGACCCAGTACTTC
.	12	TRBJ2-7	TRBV3-1/TRBV3-2	.	CASSQGPDEQYF	TGTGCCAGCAGCCAAGGGCCAGACGAGCAGTACTTC
few	13	TRBJ1-1	TRBV12-3/TRBV12-4	.	CASIIRVHRGAFF	TGTGCCAGCATTATCAGGGTCCACCGGGGGGCTTTCTTT
once	16	TRBJ1-4	TRBV6-1	TRBD1	CASSEGQGIGNEKLFF	TGTGCCAGCAGTGAAGGACAGGGCATTGGTAATGAAAAACTGTTTTTT
.	19	TRBJ1-6	TRBV28	.	CASSLPWARHSSYNSPLHF	TGTGCCAGCAGTTTACCTTGGGCCCGACACAGCTCCTATAATTCACCCCTCCACTTT
few	15	TRBJ1-6	TRBV6-1	.	CASSENWGPDSPLHF	TGTGCCAGCAGTGAGAATTGGGGTCCGGATTCACCCCTCCACTTT
.	15	TRBJ1-1	TRBV4-1	.	CASSQDGARNTEAFF	TGCGCCAGCAGCCAAGACGGCGCGAGGAACACTGAAGCTTTCTTT
.	14	TRBJ1-1	TRBV7-9	.	CASSLVVQNTEAFF	TGTGCCAGCAGCTTAGTTGTCCAGAACACTGAAGCTTTCTTT
.	15	TRBJ2-7	TRBV19	.	CASSETRDSSYEQYF	TGTGCCAGTAGTGAGACCAGGGATAGCTCCTACGAGCAGTACTTC
.	14	TRBJ1-3	TRBV7-2	.	CASSFGRATNTIYF	TGTGCCAGCAGCTTTGGCAGGGCTACAAACACCATATATTTT
.	14	TRBJ1-6	TRBV28	TRBD1	CASRGGQGNSPLHF	TGTGCCAGCAGGGGGGGACAGGGTAATTCACCCCTCCACTTT
.	14	TRBJ2-7	TRBV7-9	.	CASSLRGADYEQYF	TGTGCCAGCAGCCTTCGGGGGGCCGACTACGAGCAGTACTTC
once	13	TRBJ1-6	TRBV11-3	.	CASSLDLDSPLHF	TGTGCCAGCAGCTTAGATTTAGATTCACCCCTCCACTTT
.	14	TRBJ1-6	TRBV9	.	CASSVDRQNSPLHF	TGTGCCAGCAGCGTAGACCGACAGAATTCACCCCTCCACTTT
.	14	TRBJ2-5	TRBV28	TRBD1	CASSWTGGRETQYF	TGTGCCAGCAGCTGGACAGGGGGGAGGGAGACCCAGTACTTC
.	14	TRBJ2-7	TRBV15	TRBD1	CATSRDRGIGEQYF	TGTGCCACCAGCAGAGACAGGGGGATCGGGGAGCAGTACTTC
.	13	TRBJ2-7	TRBV12-3/TRBV12-4	TRBD1	CAISGTGYYEQYF	TGTGCCATCTCCGGGACAGGATATTACGAGCAGTACTTC
once	14	TRBJ2-7	TRBV7-9	TRBD1	CASSFGQGFGEQYF	TGTGCCAGCAGCTTCGGACAGGGTTTCGGCGAGCAGTACTTC
.	15	TRBJ1-2	TRBV28	.	CASSFGNLGMGGYTF	.
.	14	TRBJ1-1	TRBV6-6	.	CASSYSGTNTEAFF	TGTGCCAGCAGTTACTCTGGGACCAACACTGAAGCTTTCTTT
.	13	TRBJ2-7	TRBV5-4	.	CASSMGLTYEQYF	TGTGCCAGCAGCATGGGTCTTACCTACGAGCAGTACTTC
.	14	TRBJ1-6	TRBV6-6	.	CASTPDFTSSPLHF	TGTGCCAGCACCCCGGACTTCACCTCTTCACCCCTCCACTTT
.	13	TRBJ1-6	TRBV12-3/TRBV12-4	.	CASSRGATGGPHF	TGTGCCAGCAGCCGCGGGGCGACAGGCGGGCCTCACTTT
.	16	TRBJ1-5	TRBV19	.	CASTRRDAMSNQPQHF	TGTGCCAGTACCCGACGAGACGCGATGAGCAATCAGCCCCAGCATTTT
once	15	TRBJ1-1	TRBV6-5	TRBD1	CASSSTGTANTEAFF	TGTGCCAGCAGTTCAACGGGGACAGCGAACACTGAAGCTTTCTTT
.	15	TRBJ1-2	TRBV9	.	CASSVGGVEDYGYTF	TGTGCCAGCAGCGTGGGTGGGGTTGAGGACTATGGCTACACCTTC
.	15	TRBJ1-3	TRBV7-3	.	CASSLSGPTPDTIYF	TGTGCCAGCAGCTTATCTGGCCCGACCCCGGACACCATATATTTT
.	19	TRBJ1-5	TRBV7-2	TRBD1	CASSLAAHRGGGSNQPQHF	TGTGCCAGCAGCTTAGCGGCCCACAGGGGAGGAGGGAGCAATCAGCCCCAGCATTTT
.	14	TRBJ2-7	TRBV14	TRBD1	CASGLQGGPYEQYF	TGTGCCAGCGGACTACAGGGGGGTCCCTACGAGCAGTACTTC
.	16	TRBJ2-3	TRBV10-1	.	CASRSGGQGPADTQYF	TGCGCCAGCAGATCTGGTGGGCAGGGTCCAGCAGATACGCAGTATTTT
.	13	TRBJ2-7	TRBV9	.	CASSVVPGDEQYF	TGTGCCAGCAGCGTAGTTCCGGGGGACGAGCAGTACTTC
.	14	TRBJ1-2	TRBV6-5	TRBD1	CASSTDRVNYGYTF	TGTGCCAGCAGTACCGACAGGGTGAACTATGGCTACACCTTC